These T cell receptor beta chains were read from a single sample in a study of shared clonotypes between healthy human individuals. Profiling relied on immunoSEQ multiplex PCR, and the TCRdb table lists in-frame clones only, not all of them. The table lists under 2,500,000 clones, under 97% of them singletons. Sequencing was performed on naive CD4+ T cells sorted from blood. The receptors shown here come from a man between 18 and 29 years old in good health. CDR3s include the opening cysteine and the closing phenylalanine or tryptophan. Clone size is stated in some rows and not others, as once, few, many or a class when expanded.

NA,TRBV18,TRBJ2-7,CASSKAGDYEQYF
NA,TRBV18,TRBJ2-7,CASSTVGEQYF
NA,TRBV30,TRBJ2-7,CAWTGRDEQYF
NA,TRBV28,TRBJ1-1,CASSGAGTGGSAFF
NA,TRBV6-6,TRBJ2-5,CASSYYRGEETQYF
NA,TRBV30,TRBJ2-1,CAWTGKSYNEQFF
once,TRBV10-3,TRBJ2-7,CAISVGTSGSPYEQYF
NA,TRBV5-6,TRBJ2-2,CASSGRTGPNTGELFF
once,TRBV6-1,TRBJ1-5,CASSGQGGNQPQHF
NA,TRBV28,TRBJ2-3,CASSPSRDRGVTDTQYF
NA,TRBV7-9,TRBJ2-7,CASGHSSSYEQYF
NA,TRBV6-5,TRBJ2-5,CASSYDRLSQETQYF
NA,TRBV5-4,TRBJ2-3,CASKWGLAGTDTQYF
NA,TRBV4-1,TRBJ2-1,CASRLASSYNEQFF
NA,TRBV19,TRBJ2-6,CASSRTGISSGANVLTF
NA,TRBV6-4,TRBJ2-7,CASSYDRALEQYF
NA,TRBV5-6,TRBJ1-1,CASSLRGQNTEAFF
NA,TRBV7-2,TRBJ2-7,CASSLGRGQGYEQYF
NA,TRBV5-1,TRBJ2-3,CASSRTLRQGSTDTQYF
once,TRBV6-1,TRBJ1-2,CASSERRMDGYTF
NA,TRBV2,TRBJ2-1,CASSSQGKGPPQFF
once,TRBV6-1,TRBJ1-5,CASSERQGVGNQPQHF
NA,TRBV28,TRBJ2-2,CASRRDTTAELFF
NA,TRBV5-4,TRBJ2-1,CASSPTSGGMMDEQFF
NA,TRBV11-2,TRBJ2-2,CASSLQGLTGELFF
NA,TRBV18,TRBJ2-2,CASSPLARQGGTGELFF
once,TRBV6-5,TRBJ2-7,CASSTFGGRLYEQYF
NA,TRBV10-3,TRBJ2-2,CAISDATQGPLGELFF
NA,TRBV13,TRBJ2-7,CASSFFHAPRTSGGYEQYF
NA,TRBV6-1,TRBJ2-6,CASSPTGAGANVLTF
NA,TRBV7-8,TRBJ1-2,CASSLGGQDNYGYTF
NA,TRBV28,TRBJ2-7,CASSLRSYEQYF
once,TRBV28,TRBJ2-7,CASSLTGPVYEQYF
NA,TRBV18,TRBJ2-7,CASSPRGIYEQYF
NA,TRBV30,TRBJ2-5,CAFNGRGRGTQYF
NA,TRBV6-6,TRBJ2-3,CASSYLEGLSTDTQYF
NA,TRBV9,TRBJ2-2,CASSPLGGSTGELFF
NA,TRBV30,TRBJ1-2,CASLRPDGYTF
NA,TRBV10-2,TRBJ2-7,CASSESRGSFDEQYF
NA,TRBV5-4,TRBJ2-7,CASSSGGTTTEEQYF
NA,TRBV5-1,TRBJ2-2,CASSLSGSATGELFF
NA,TRBV5-1,TRBJ1-4,CASSGGTAEKLFF
NA,TRBV18,TRBJ1-4,CASSSTLLDEKLFF
NA,TRBV7-8,TRBJ2-3,CASSLGAIDTQYF
NA,TRBV5-6,TRBJ1-1,CASSFLRDRAEAFF
once,TRBV7-2,TRBJ2-7,CASSSEGRASYGHEQYF
once,TRBV18,TRBJ1-4,CASSPFGTGVTGEKLFF